These 9 T cell receptor beta chains came from one sample sequenced in a study of shared clonotypes between healthy human individuals. The protocol was immunoSEQ multiplex PCR, while the TCRdb copy is restricted to in-frame clones and leaves out a portion. The sample comprises millions of clones, approximately 93% of which are singletons, and 0.39% rests with the top ten. The sequenced sample consisted of naive CD4+ T cells from PBMCs. Subset defined: CD45RA+ positively selected. These receptors came from a man aged 18 to 30 in good health. Some clones in this sample may be carry-over from other donors' samples.

This chain uses TRBV7-3 with TRBJ2-2; D is unclear. Per the germline V gene, CDR1 is SGHTA and CDR2 is FQGTGA. CDR3 length equals 17 residues. V lost 0 bases and J lost 6, with 17 bases in between. In DNA form, the CDR3 reads TGTGCCAGCAGCTTAACGGGCCGGACGCTGCTTTCCGGGGAGCTGTTTTTT. Its protein is CASSLTGRTLLSGELFF.

The chain is built from TRBV6-5 and TRBJ2-7, with 7 bases fitting TRBD2. Germline CDR1 is MNHEY and CDR2 is SVGAGI. CDR3 length: 14 residues. Unmatched junction bases numbered 6, after V lost 3 bases and J lost 4 bases. Written as DNA, the CDR3 is TGTGCCAGCAGTTATGCGGGAGATAGGTACGAGCAGTACTTC. It yields the protein CASSYAGDRYEQYF.

This chain links TRBV28 with TRBJ2-7; TRBD1 matches 9 bases. Trimming cost V 8 bases and J 4 bases; bases outside gene matches: 9. CDR3 size: 14 residues. CDR1 and CDR2 (germline): MDHEN, SYDVKM. CDR3 nucleotides: TGTGCCAGCTCGGGACAGGGAGTAATGTACGAGCAGTACTTC. Translating gives CASSGQGVMYEQYF. Full variable domain (remainder filled in from reference TRBV28 and TRBJ2-7): DVKVTQSSRYLVKRTGEKVFLECVQDMDHENMFWYRQDPGLGLRLIYFSYDVKMKEKGDIPEGYSVSREKKERFSLILESASTNQTSMYLCASSGQGVMYEQYFGPGTRLTVT.

The chain is built from TRBV6-1 and TRBJ1-4, with D unresolved. Germline V gene lookup returns CDR1 MNHNS and CDR2 SASEGT. V was trimmed by 4 bases and J by 5 bases, leaving 17 bases between them. The CDR3 has 16 amino acids. The CDR3 DNA reads as TGTGCCAGCAGTGTAAGAGGTAACAGATGGAATGAAAAACTGTTTTTT. This codes for CASSVRGNRWNEKLFF.

The gene calls are TRBV4-3 and TRBJ2-3; D ambiguous. Trimming cost V 4 bases and J 9 bases, with 17 bases left between them. CDR3 length: 14 amino acids. Germline CDR1 LGHNA, CDR2 YSLEER. The DNA for the CDR3 is TGCGCCAGCAGCCCGCGGCCACGGGCCGTGACGCAGTATTTT. This gives the protein CASSPRPRAVTQYF.

CDR3 DNA sequence: TGTGCCAGCAGCACCGTAGCGGGGAGCTCCTACAATGAGCAGTTCTTC. As protein: CASSTVAGSSYNEQFF. The chain recombines TRBV7-3 with TRBJ2-1, with 8 bases aligning to TRBD2. In germline, CDR1 is SGHTA, CDR2 FQGTGA. V lost 5 bases to trimming and J lost 0 bases; unmatched junction nucleotides: 6. There are 16 residues in the CDR3. Looking up the rest from reference TRBV7-3 and TRBJ2-1 gives the full variable domain: GAGVSQTPSNKVTEKGKYVELRCDPISGHTALYWYRQSLGQGPEFLIYFQGTGAADDSGLPNDRFFAVRPEGSVSTLKIQRTERGDSAVYLCASSTVAGSSYNEQFFGPGTRLTVL.

The V call is TRBV7-2, the J call TRBJ2-6; no clear D. The germline CDR1 and CDR2 sequences are SGHTA and FQGNSA. The CDR3 has 15 residues. V was shortened by 5 bases and J by 1 base, with 9 bases between the two germline ends. The CDR3 region has the DNA TGTGCCAGCAGCAAAGGATTTTCTGGGGCCAACGTCCTGACTTTC. Its protein product is CASSKGFSGANVLTF. Supplemented by reference TRBV7-2 and TRBJ2-6, the full variable domain reads GAGVSQSPSNKVTEKGKDVELRCDPISGHTALYWYRQSLGQGLEFLIYFQGNSAPDKSGLPSDRFSAERTGGSVSTLTIQRTQQEDSAVYLCASSKGFSGANVLTFGAGSRLTVL.

This chain connects TRBV7-3 to TRBJ2-1; 14 bases map to TRBD2. Germline values: CDR1 SGHTA, CDR2 FQGTGA. V lost 6 bases, J lost 10 bases, and 8 bases stayed unmatched. The CDR3 sequence is 15 residues long. The CDR3 region is CASSHGLAGGREQFF. The CDR3 bases are TGTGCCAGCAGTCACGGACTAGCGGGAGGTAGGGAGCAGTTCTTC.

This clone was detected only once. The rearrangement joins TRBV30 to TRBJ1-5, with D perhaps matching TRBD1 (5 bases). The CDR3 is made up of 15 amino acids. The germline V gene has CDR1 GTSNPN and CDR2 SVGIG (reference sequence). V was pared by 1 base and J by 4 bases, with 14 bases between. CDR3 DNA: TGTGCCTGGAGTGACCTTGGGGGGTATAATCAGCCCCAGCATTTT. Translation: CAWSDLGGYNQPQHF.